This record concerns one T cell receptor (beta chain) sequence. Its antigen is currently not known. Per-base qualities were not stored, and no clone one base away is much larger. Trimming takes 3 bases off V and 7 bases off J; junction bases not matched to a gene: 9. Taken from cysteine to phenylalanine, the CDR3 has 15 residues. The entry retains the CDR3 DNA only, 45 bases that are in frame from base 1. Taken from the germline V gene, the CDR1 and CDR2 loops are LGHNA and YSLEER. This sample was included in a study of shared clonotypes between healthy human individuals (dated by TCRdb to the early 2020s). Turning to the overall study: The cohort included a few men and two women between 18 and 49 years of age. For each donor, three plates each were used for CD4 naive and CD4 memory, two plates were used for CD8 naive, and one plate was used for CD8 memory. To estimate repertoire size and how much clonotypes are shared between individuals, the study performed deep sequencing of blood TCR repertoires from a handful of healthy adults. Libraries were prepared and TCR repertoires were sequenced by different laboratories using diverse techniques, in order to increase sequencing depth and limit assay-specific biases. Each donor's leukapheresis produced roughly between roughly 0.85 and 9 billion PBMCs.

General study outcomes and caveats: Higher generation probabilities were observed for clonotypes shared by all four sorted-subset donors than for non-shared clonotypes. Rarefaction of sorted-subset datasets indicated incomplete sequencing despite the large sequencing depth. Across a few donors, around 5.4% of naive CD4, roughly 3.4% of naive CD8, roughly 2.3% of memory CD4, and 0.4% of memory CD8 clonotypes were shared. Only blood was sampled, and tissue TCR repertoires likely differ from those in blood. Based on pairwise subsampling, the degree of clonotype sharing among donors was expected to be affected by sequencing depth. Naive subsets generally had larger estimated clonotype richness than memory subsets did. Because the study included only a small number of donors, the genetic and exposure-history diversity represented was limited.

Donors were healthy HIV-negative adults with no recently reported acute infections or vaccinations. All donors were Caucasian adults living in Nashville, Tennessee, USA. CD4+ T cells were enriched by magnetic negative selection, after which naive cells were positively selected on CD45RA and the negative fraction was taken as the memory subset. After blood collection by leukapheresis, PBMCs were isolated using Ficoll-Histopaque density gradient centrifugation and then cryopreserved in the vapor phase of liquid nitrogen. Analytical flow cytometry was used to check the purity and quantity of every magnetically sorted T cell population. Each sorted fraction had its genomic DNA isolated and then quantified by UV absorbance on a Nanodrop 2000c. Using the deep immunoSEQ assay, TCR CDR3 regions were amplified from genomic DNA by multiplex PCR. Extracted genomic DNA from each cell subset was distributed evenly across all wells of several immunoSEQ 96-well plates, and each plate was treated as a replicate. For sorted subsets, 200 to 250 ng of genomic DNA, equivalent to around 30,000 T cell genomes, went into each replicate PCR. Purified libraries were quantified with a Qubit 3.0 fluorometer, sized on a Bioanalyzer 2100, and re-quantified with the KAPA Library Quantification kit. Every immunoSEQ 96-well plate was sequenced on a separate single-read 150-cycle Illumina NextSeq 550 flow cell. As for the original processing: Because the immunoSEQ output held only junctional sequences and lacked quality scores, the filtering could not match the filtering applied to full-length reads. To assign V/J genes and CDR3, sequences were annotated using PyIR, a Python wrapper for IgBLAST v1.9, with IMGT germline references. Reads were removed for weak V/J assignments (E-value above 1e-6), missing CDR3, stop codons, out-of-frame junctions, or ambiguous translated residues. V3J clonotypes were defined as sequences sharing the same inferred V gene, J gene, and CDR3 amino acid sequence. The percentage overlap between two repertoires was calculated by dividing the number of shared unique clonotypes by the size of the smaller repertoire. Richness of each repertoire was evaluated using RTK rarefaction, the Chao1 estimator, and Recon v2.1 estimates of unobserved clonotypes. OLGA was used to compute generation probabilities for all TCRbeta clonotypes that the gDNA method yielded from a few donors. TCRdb mirrors the immuneACCESS table, restricted to in-frame sequences. Some clones are absent from its copies; in checked studies, under half trace to an unresolved V gene, and the reason for the others is unknown. V and J calls and clone size come straight from that table; D and trimming were deduced from the DNA. For this sample the table gives over a million clones, of which roughly 96% were detected only once. The top ten clonotypes cover roughly 1.2% of the sample.

Sequencing used naive CD4+ T cells sorted from blood. The meaning of the sample's cell subset or site label: CD45RA+ positively selected. This sequence was found in a young man in good health. This sequence uses TRBV4-3 and TRBJ2-1, and 7 junctional nucleotides match TRBD1. The encoded CDR3 is CASSQNRDRDNEQFF. The nucleotides read TGCGCCAGCAGCCAGAATCGCGACAGGGATAATGAGCAGTTCTTC.